The T cell receptor (beta chain) described here comes from a study of spatial heterogeneity in lung cancer. TCRdb redid the calling of the 5' RACE reads with MiXCR, one entry per CDR3 protein. This table holds more than 80,000 distinct CDR3 sequences, around 12% found once. Germline-derived CDR1 and CDR2 are ENHRY and SYGVKD. This CDR3 has 13 amino acids. The V and J ends lost 5 bases and 2 bases respectively, with 10 bases between them. This clonotype was detected many times. Documented time point: sample taken at primary tumor resection. In each case, whole RNA from tumor, nontumor lung or frozen PBMC was sequenced unsorted. The donors comprised 60 to 80 untreated early-stage non-small cell lung cancer patients.

Sequencing was performed on PBMCs, taken at surgery. The V and J genes are TRBV10-3 and TRBJ2-7; D not certain. The receptor was isolated from a male donor with early-stage non-small cell lung cancer. For the CDR3, the DNA is TGTGCCATCAGTAACCCCCCCGCCTACGAGCAGTACTTC. Protein: CAISNPPAYEQYF.